The table lists the clone carrying this T cell receptor beta chain with a few counts. Generated by immunoSEQ multiplex PCR, the TCRdb table keeps only in-frame clones and is missing some. The profile shows about 660,000 clones, over 75% of them singletons. This specimen comes from a study of shared T cell receptors in the human thymus. The CDR3 has 16 amino acids. V shed 1 base and J shed 0 bases, with 10 bases lying between them. Germline values: CDR1 LGHNA, CDR2 YSLEER. In addition, the sample was reused for a study of human thymus T cells. This second study says: The people who donated were healthy Finnish babies having corrective surgery for congenital heart defects. From resections taken during corrective heart surgery, the thymus tissue was obtained. Thymic as well as blood repertoires seemed to favor certain V and J genes unevenly. Related reports documented highly overlapping thymic repertoires among unrelated individuals.

The receptor's source is a boy in the first two years of life with a congenital heart defect. The rearrangement links TRBV4-3 to TRBJ2-1, with D maybe TRBD1 (5 bases). Input material: thymocytes. CDR3 protein: CASSQVHRPSYNEQFF. CDR3 DNA: TGCGCCAGCAGCCAAGTACACAGGCCCTCCTACAATGAGCAGTTCTTC.